This note documents a single T cell receptor (beta chain) sequence. From the RACE reads, TCRdb called clonotypes with MiXCR, one entry per CDR3 protein. The table lists around 380,000 distinct CDR3 sequences, around 5% of them singletons. The data stem from a study of human T cells and chemical hapten exposure. Stated time point: patch test 1, 2 weeks after DPC sensitization. Treatment described: therapeutic diphenylcyclopropenone sensitization with weekly scalp DPC. The source material was whole blood, sampled in connection with sensitization to the hapten diphenylcyclopropenone (DPC). This TCR was recovered from a woman aged 45-60 years with alopecia areata. Some clones in this sample may be carry-over from other donors' samples.

The CDR3, as DNA: TGTGCCATCAGTGAGTTGGGTTCCACAGATACGCAGTATTTT. Translated, it gives CAISELGSTDTQYF. V is TRBV10-3 and J is TRBJ2-3, with unresolved D. This CDR3 is 14 amino acids long. Trimming stripped 1 base from V and 2 bases from J, with 7 bases between. Germline V gene sequence: CDR1 ENHRY, CDR2 SYGVKD.